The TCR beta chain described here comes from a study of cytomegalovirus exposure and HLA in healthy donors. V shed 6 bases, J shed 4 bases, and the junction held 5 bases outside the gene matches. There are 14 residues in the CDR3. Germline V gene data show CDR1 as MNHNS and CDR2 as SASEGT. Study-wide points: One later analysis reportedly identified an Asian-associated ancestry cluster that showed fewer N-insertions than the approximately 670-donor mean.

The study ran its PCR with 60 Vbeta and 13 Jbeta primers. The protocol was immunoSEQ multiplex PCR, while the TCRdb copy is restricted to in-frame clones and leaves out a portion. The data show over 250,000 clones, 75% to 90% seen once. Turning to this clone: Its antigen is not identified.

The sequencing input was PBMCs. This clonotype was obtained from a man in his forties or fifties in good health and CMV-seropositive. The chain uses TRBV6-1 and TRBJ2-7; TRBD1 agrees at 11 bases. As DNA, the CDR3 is TGTGCCAGCAGACGGGACAGGGGGGTTTACGAGCAGTACTTC. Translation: CASRRDRGVYEQYF.